This T cell receptor (beta chain) emerged from a study of shared clonotypes between healthy human individuals. Study summary: Each donor had three CD4 naive, three CD4 memory, two CD8 naive and one CD8 memory plate.

On this clone: Its cognate antigen is unknown.

Some clones are missing from TCRdb's copy, which holds only in-frame ones; the method was immunoSEQ multiplex PCR. The profile shows about 2.3 million clones, around 93% of them singletons. Whole-study results and caveats: The generation probabilities recorded for non-shared clonotypes fell below those of clonotypes shared by all four donors.

The sample was naive CD4+ T cells from PBMCs. Subset defined: CD45RA+ positively selected. The sequence was collected from a man younger than 35 in good health. Some clones in this sample may be carry-over from other donors' samples.

The CDR3 bases are TGTGCCAGTAGTACCCGGAGGGCTGGATGGAACACTGAAGCTTTCTTT. Its protein is CASSTRRAGWNTEAFF. The J gene is TRBJ1-1, the V gene TRBV19; no clear D. CDR3 size: 16 residues. V lost 4 bases and J lost 1, with 16 bases in between. Germline assignment: CDR1 LNHDA and CDR2 SQIVND (reference sequence).